The next 8 T cell receptor beta chains were all read from a single sample in a study of T cells in Graves' hyperthyroidism and ophthalmopathy. What was amplified from RNA transcripts were TCR beta CDR3 regions. HTBI primers were the set used in a first-round RT-PCR of the TCR CDR3. MiXCR, run by TCRdb on the multiplex PCR reads, gives a single entry per CDR3 protein. The table shows about 640,000 distinct CDR3 sequences, with less than 25% occurring only once. Specimen: blood. Receptors originate from a man aged 30 to 39 with Graves' ophthalmopathy.

As for this clonotype: One end of the junction does not line up with germline, which may come from a read error. The chain uses TRBV7-2 and TRBJ1-3; D unresolved. The germline gives CDR1 SGHTA, CDR2 FQGNSA. The CDR3 contains 16 residues. Written as DNA, the CDR3 is TGTGCCAGCAGCTCCGACGACACGTTCTCTGGAAACACCATACATTTT. Translated: CASSSDDTFSGNTIHF.

This clonotype was found a few times. The V call is TRBV6-2 or TRBV6-3, the J call TRBJ2-1; D could derive from TRBD1 or TRBD2 (5 bases each). Germline loops: CDR1 MNHEY, CDR2 SVGEGT. The CDR3 sequence is 16 residues long. Trimming shortened V by 2 bases and J by 8 bases, and 19 bases separated the two germline ends. The CDR3 DNA is TGTGCCAGCAGTTACATTCCGGGACGCTTGGGCGATGAGCAGTTCTTC. Amino acids: CASSYIPGRLGDEQFF.

This clonotype was recorded many times. V is TRBV30 and J is TRBJ1-5; 7 bases line up with TRBD1. V was pared by 6 bases and J by 7 bases, with 6 bases of the junction left unmatched. CDR3 length: 12 amino acids. Germline assignment: CDR1 GTSNPN and CDR2 SVGIG (reference sequence). As DNA, the CDR3 is TGTGCCTGTGACAGGGTTGGACAGCCCCAGCATTTT. This translates into CACDRVGQPQHF.

This clonotype was detected a few times. The V gene is TRBV14, the J gene TRBJ2-7; 9 bases match TRBD2. CDR3 size: 13 residues. V lost 4 bases and J lost 8; bases outside the gene matches: 6. Looked up from germline, CDR1 is SGHDN and CDR2 is FVKESK. The CDR3 DNA is TGTGCCAGCAGCCTAGCGGGAGATCGTAAGCAGTACTTC. It specifies CASSLAGDRKQYF.

V and J are TRBV10-2 and TRBJ2-7; 11 nucleotides line up with TRBD2. J lost 1 base, V lost 4 bases, and 6 bases had no gene match. CDR1 WSHSY and CDR2 SAAADI come from the germline V gene. The CDR3 has 16 residues. In DNA form, the CDR3 reads TGCGCCAGCAGTGCTGTGACTAGCGGGGAGTCCTACGAGCAGTACTTC. The encoded protein is CASSAVTSGESYEQYF.

This CDR3 reads CAWSVGGKLYEQYF. DNA of the CDR3: TGTGCCTGGAGTGTCGGGGGCAAACTTTACGAGCAGTACTTC. The chain has TRBV30 and TRBJ2-7, with D perhaps TRBD1 or TRBD2 (6 bases each). The CDR3 length is 14 residues. The V gene lost 0 bases and the J gene lost 4 bases, with 13 bases spanning the gap. CDR1 and CDR2 (germline): GTSNPN, SVGIG (reference sequence).

The chain joins TRBV20-1 to TRBJ2-3, with 16 nucleotides matching TRBD2. The CDR3 has 15 amino acids. Trimming cost V 4 bases and J 6 bases; bases outside gene matches: 4. CDR1 and CDR2 (germline): DFQATT, SNEGSKA (reference sequence). The CDR3 spells CSATGLAGGSDTQYF. As DNA, the CDR3 is TGCAGTGCTACGGGACTAGCGGGAGGGTCCGATACGCAGTATTTT.

At least ten counts were recorded for this clonotype. The chain is built from TRBV7-3 and TRBJ2-7, with D tentatively TRBD1 or TRBD2 (7 bases each). Between the trimmed V and J ends, which lost 5 bases and 7 bases, there was a span of 24 bases. Germline CDR1 and CDR2: SGHTA and FQGTGA. The CDR3 is made up of 16 amino acids. The CDR3 spells CASSQFGEGAMGEQYF. The CDR3 DNA reads TGTGCCAGCAGCCAATTCGGGGAGGGGGCGATGGGTGAGCAGTACTTC.